The 18 T cell receptor beta chains below were found in one sample sequenced in a study of siplizumab effects on memory and regulatory T cells. Profiled with immunoSEQ multiplex PCR; TCRdb holds only in-frame clones, not every one. Counted here are approximately 65,000 clones, 79% occurring once; the ten biggest clones make up about 0.4%. Source material: memory CD4+ T cells sorted from blood. Receptors originate from a human donor in good health.

The rearrangement joins TRBV6-9 to TRBJ1-5; D ambiguous. Trimming cost V 3 bases and J 9 bases, with 12 bases left between them. CDR1 and CDR2 (germline): MNHGY, SVAAGI. The CDR3 runs 13 residues. CDR3 DNA: TGTGCCAGCAGTTACGAGGCGGTTCGGCCCCAGCATTTT. Amino acids: CASSYEAVRPQHF.

This chain joins TRBV5-1 and TRBJ1-6; 7 bases agree with TRBD1. Trimming took 4 bases from V and 4 from J; bases not matched to a gene: 5. Germline lookup yields CDR1 SGHRS and CDR2 YFSETQ. CDR3 length equals 15 residues. The CDR3: CASSPGTVYNSPLHF. For the CDR3, the DNA is TGCGCCAGCAGCCCCGGGACAGTTTATAATTCACCCCTCCACTTT.

This sequence joins TRBV5-6 and TRBJ2-7, with a weak D call TRBD1 (5 bases). The V gene lost 5 bases and the J gene lost 4 bases, with 10 bases spanning the gap. The CDR3 spans 12 residues. CDR1 and CDR2 from the germline V gene are SGHDT and YYEEEE. CDR3 protein: CASRSTAYEQYF. For the CDR3, the DNA is TGTGCCAGCAGATCGACAGCGTACGAGCAGTACTTC.

The V gene is TRBV11-2, the J gene TRBJ1-4; 8 nucleotides line up with TRBD1. The CDR3 totals 15 residues. Trimming at V came to 2 bases and at J to 4 bases, leaving 3 bases not matched to a gene. Germline CDR1 SGHAT, CDR2 FQNNGV. This chain's CDR3 is CASSLSTGVNEKLFF. The CDR3, as DNA: TGTGCCAGCAGCTTATCGACAGGGGTTAATGAAAAACTGTTTTTT. Full variable domain (outside the CDR3, taken from reference TRBV11-2 and TRBJ1-4): EAGVAQSPRYKIIEKRQSVAFWCNPISGHATLYWYQQILGQGPKLLIQFQNNGVVDDSQLPKDRFSAERLKGVDSTLKIQPAKLEDSAVYLCASSLSTGVNEKLFFGSGTQLSVL.

This chain links TRBV18 with TRBJ2-5; unclear D gene. The CDR3 loop spans 14 amino acids. Germline values: CDR1 KGHSH, CDR2 LQKENI. The V end was cut by 2 bases, the J end by 4 bases, with 11 bases between. The CDR3 protein is CASSPIGPPETQYF. The CDR3 nucleotides are TGTGCCAGCTCACCAATCGGACCGCCAGAGACCCAGTACTTC.

This clone is medium-sized in the sample. The CDR3 region has the DNA TGTGCCAGCAGCTTACTGCAGGTAGATAATTCACCCCTCCACTTT. The encoded protein is CASSLLQVDNSPLHF. This rearrangement joins TRBV7-2 to TRBJ1-6; no firm D call. The CDR3 is made up of 15 amino acids. V lost 2 bases, J lost 5 bases, and 10 bases lay in between. Germline CDR1 and CDR2: SGHTA and FQGNSA.

For the CDR3, the DNA is TGTGCCAGCAGTGACTCGATGGGCAGCCGCGGCTACACCTTC. Protein: CASSDSMGSRGYTF. The genes are TRBV6-4 and TRBJ1-2; D gene unclear. CDR1 and CDR2 from the germline V gene are MRHNA and SNTAGT. The CDR3 has 14 residues. V lost 0 bases to trimming and J lost 8 bases, with 13 bases between them.

The V gene is TRBV2, the J gene TRBJ2-3; a possible D gene is TRBD2 (6 bases). With 6 bases removed from V and 2 bases from J, the gap between germline ends came to 15 bases. CDR1 SNHLY and CDR2 FYNNEI come from the germline V gene. The CDR3 is 15 amino acids. The CDR3 coding sequence is TGTGCCAGCAGGGACGGGGGACCATTCACAGATACGCAGTATTTT. Residues: CASRDGGPFTDTQYF.

The rearrangement uses TRBV9 and TRBJ2-5; D is undetermined. The V gene's germline CDR1 is SGDLS and CDR2 YYNGEE. V lost 4 bases and J lost 5, with 6 bases in between. The CDR3 sequence is 11 residues long. CDR3 coding DNA: TGTGCCAGCAGCATGGGGGAGACCCAGTACTTC. Translated, it gives CASSMGETQYF.

The rearrangement uses TRBV6-4 and TRBJ2-5; 8 nucleotides line up with TRBD1. Germline CDR1 MRHNA, CDR2 SNTAGT. Unmatched junction bases numbered 7, after V lost 5 bases and J lost 2 bases. The CDR3 totals 15 residues. The DNA for the CDR3 is TGTGCCAGCAGTACAAGACAGGGGCCTCAAGAGACCCAGTACTTC. Encoded protein: CASSTRQGPQETQYF.

The chain combines TRBV7-3 with TRBJ2-2; 7 bases line up with TRBD2. The CDR3 has 16 residues. Germline CDR1 and CDR2: SGHTA and FQGTGA. Trimming at V came to 1 base and at J to 6 bases, leaving 8 bases not matched to a gene. CDR3 protein: CASSLNGAGVPGELFF. Written as DNA, the CDR3 is TGTGCCAGCAGCTTAAATGGTGCGGGGGTACCCGGGGAGCTGTTTTTT.

This clone was seen a few times. The V and J genes are TRBV18 and TRBJ2-7; 8 bases match TRBD1. CDR1 and CDR2 (germline): KGHSH, LQKENI. V shed 2 bases, J shed 5 bases, and the junction held 8 bases outside the gene matches. There are 15 residues in the CDR3. The CDR3 is CASSPGAGGYDEQYF. In DNA form, the CDR3 reads TGTGCCAGCTCACCAGGGGCAGGGGGCTACGACGAGCAGTACTTC.

Only one count was recorded for this clone. The chain has TRBV4-3 and TRBJ2-1; 10 nucleotides match TRBD1. The germline V gene has CDR1 LGHNA and CDR2 YSLEER. The CDR3 extends over 17 amino acids. J gave up 1 base and V 4 bases, and 7 bases lay outside the gene matches. CDR3 nucleotide sequence: TGCGCCAGCAGCCCTAGAGGACAGGGGGTTTCCTACAATGAGCAGTTCTTC. Its translation is CASSPRGQGVSYNEQFF.

The V gene is TRBV7-9, the J gene TRBJ2-1, with D perhaps matching TRBD1 (6 bases). Germline CDR1 SEHNR, CDR2 FQNEAQ (reference sequence). The V and J ends lost 5 bases and 7 bases respectively, with 18 bases between them. The CDR3 is made up of 15 amino acids. The CDR3 bases are TGTGCCAGCAGCGTACAGGGAAGTTCCTGGAATGAGCAGTTCTTC. It codes for CASSVQGSSWNEQFF.

The gene calls are TRBV7-2 and TRBJ2-3; D not certain. This CDR3 comprises 16 residues. CDR1 and CDR2 from the germline V gene are SGHTA and FQGNSA. Trimming shortened V by 1 base and J by 2 bases, and 13 bases separated the two germline ends. In DNA form, the CDR3 reads TGTGCCAGCAGCTTAGGCACCCAACCTCTCACAGATACGCAGTATTTT. Translated, it gives CASSLGTQPLTDTQYF.

The rearrangement uses TRBV28 and TRBJ2-1; D gene uncertain. The V and J ends lost 3 bases and 6 bases respectively, with 6 bases between them. The CDR3 consists of 12 residues. The germline V gene has CDR1 MDHEN and CDR2 SYDVKM. The CDR3 bases are TGTGCCAGCAGTTTGGTGGTCAATGAGCAGTTCTTC. Protein: CASSLVVNEQFF.

V gene TRBV5-5 combines with J gene TRBJ2-7; D gene uncertain. CDR3 length: 14 residues. Trimming removed 1 base at V and 0 bases at J, with 8 bases between. Germline lookup yields CDR1 SGHKS and CDR2 YYEKEE (reference sequence). CDR3 bases: TGTGCCAGCAGCTTGATCCGGAGCTCCTACGAGCAGTACTTC. Translation: CASSLIRSSYEQYF.

J is TRBJ1-2 and V is TRBV11-2, with 7 bases lining up with TRBD1. Germline trimming cut 4 bases from V and 4 bases from J; bases unmatched to any gene: 12. The CDR3 totals 16 residues. The V gene's germline CDR1 is SGHAT and CDR2 FQNNGV. CDR3 loop: CASSSATGRSFYGYTF. The DNA for the CDR3 is TGTGCCAGCAGCTCAGCGACAGGGAGGTCCTTCTATGGCTACACCTTC.